This passage covers 26 T cell receptor beta chains from one sample sequenced in a study of blood T cell repertoires in COVID-19. Repertoires were generated with immunoSEQ multiplex PCR, while TCRdb's copy carries only in-frame clones and drops some. Among about 250,000 clones listed, around nine tenths were seen once. The sequencing input was peripheral blood. Source of these receptors: a middle-aged woman who had recovered from COVID-19.

This clone showed up just once. The chain recombines TRBV6-6 with TRBJ2-7; 8 positions agree with TRBD1. V shed 7 bases and J 5 bases; nucleotides not matched to a gene: 4. The CDR3 is 12 amino acids. CDR1 and CDR2 (germline): MNHNY, SVGAGI (reference sequence). In DNA, the CDR3 is TGTGCCAGCAAGGACAGGGCACACGAGCAGTACTTC. It encodes CASKDRAHEQYF.

This rearrangement joins TRBV6-2 or TRBV6-3 to TRBJ1-5; perhaps TRBD1 as D (5 bases). Germline V gene data show CDR1 as MNHEY and CDR2 as SVGEGT. The V and J ends lost 0 bases and 2 bases respectively, with 14 bases between them. CDR3 length equals 17 residues. The CDR3 loop is CASSYSGGTAGNQPQHF. In nucleotides, the CDR3 is TGTGCCAGCAGTTACTCAGGAGGGACGGCGGGCAATCAGCCCCAGCATTTT.

The chain links TRBV30 to TRBJ1-6; 7 bases align to TRBD1. Per germline, CDR1 GTSNPN and CDR2 SVGIG (reference sequence). The junction had 9 bases not matched to a gene; V was cut back by 3 bases and J by 7 bases. CDR3 size: 15 residues. The CDR3 sequence is CAWSEKVTGNSPLHF. The CDR3 nucleotides read TGTGCCTGGAGCGAAAAGGTGACAGGGAATTCACCCCTCCACTTT.

The chain is built from TRBV10-2 and TRBJ2-7; 7 bases map to TRBD1. In germline, CDR1 is WSHSY, CDR2 SAAADI. After removal of 3 bases from V and 0 bases from J, the junction contained 8 bases not matched to a gene. The CDR3 is 16 amino acids. The CDR3 here is CASSDALDRVSYEQYF. The CDR3 region has the DNA TGCGCCAGCAGTGACGCTCTCGACAGGGTCTCCTACGAGCAGTACTTC.

The V call is TRBV29-1, the J call TRBJ1-3, with TRBD1 as a possible D gene (6 bases). The V end was cut by 3 bases, the J end by 0 bases, with 12 bases between. The CDR3 sequence is 15 residues long. Germline-derived CDR1 and CDR2 are SQVTM and ANQGSEA. The CDR3 region has the DNA TGCAGCGTTGAGGGGGGGGCTCTCTCTGGAAACACCATATATTTT. Protein: CSVEGGALSGNTIYF.

This clone was picked up one time. The CDR3 loop reads CASSSRDFYEQYF. The CDR3 DNA is TGTGCCAGCAGCTCCCGGGACTTCTACGAGCAGTACTTC. The rearrangement uses TRBV5-4 and TRBJ2-7, with D maybe TRBD2 (6 bases). CDR1 and CDR2 from the germline V gene are SGHNT and YYREEE (reference sequence). V was shortened by 3 bases and J by 3 bases, with 10 bases between the two germline ends. This CDR3 is 13 amino acids long. The entire variable domain, with the rest obtained from reference TRBV5-4 and TRBJ2-7, is as follows: ETGVTQSPTHLIKTRGQQVTLRCSSQSGHNTVSWYQQALGQGPQFIFQYYREEENGRGNFPPRFSGLQFPNYSSELNVNALELDDSALYLCASSSRDFYEQYFGPGTRLTVT.

The V and J genes are TRBV5-4 and TRBJ1-2; the D is unclear. The CDR3 runs 15 residues. Trimming shortened V by 4 bases and J by 6 bases, and 19 bases separated the two germline ends. Germline CDR1 SGHNT, CDR2 YYREEE (reference sequence). CDR3 residues: CASSQRTVSVHGYTF. The CDR3 region has the DNA TGTGCCAGCAGCCAACGGACTGTTTCCGTCCATGGCTACACCTTC.

The rearrangement joins TRBV10-3 to TRBJ2-1; 9 bases match TRBD1. Germline assignment: CDR1 ENHRY and CDR2 SYGVKD. This CDR3 has 13 residues. J lost 5 bases, V lost 8 bases, and 4 bases had no gene match. CDR3 nucleotides: TGTGCCATCGGGGGGGACAGGGACAATGAGCAGTTCTTC. This encodes CAIGGDRDNEQFF.

This rearrangement joins TRBV7-2 to TRBJ2-3; a possible D gene is TRBD2 (5 bases). In germline, CDR1 is SGHTA, CDR2 FQGNSA. There are 13 residues in the CDR3. V was shortened by 8 bases and J by 3 bases, with 12 bases between the two germline ends. The CDR3: CASCGGPTDTQYF. The CDR3 DNA sequence: TGTGCCAGCTGCGGCGGGCCGACAGATACGCAGTATTTT.

The genes are TRBV5-4 and TRBJ2-1; the match to TRBD2 covers 9 bases. This CDR3 comprises 15 residues. J lost 4 bases, V lost 2 bases, and 4 bases had no gene match. Germline V gene data show CDR1 as SGHNT and CDR2 as YYREEE (reference sequence). The CDR3 DNA reads as TGTGCCAGCAGCTTCCCTAGCGGGAAGTACAATGAGCAGTTCTTC. It codes for CASSFPSGKYNEQFF.

This clone was seen a handful of times. The V gene is TRBV25-1, the J gene TRBJ2-1; 11 bases are a match to TRBD1. Germline CDR1 MGHDK, CDR2 SYGVNS. Trimming at V came to 6 bases and at J to 5 bases, leaving 9 bases not matched to a gene. The CDR3 length is 16 residues. The CDR3 loop reads CASSRTGGRLNNEQFF. CDR3 bases: TGTGCCAGCAGCCGGACAGGGGGCCGTTTAAACAATGAGCAGTTCTTC.

The CDR3 DNA reads as TGTGCCACCAGTGAGGCCGGGACAGGTGCTGGGGAGCAGTTCTTC. This sequence encodes CATSEAGTGAGEQFF. The chain is built from TRBV24-1 and TRBJ2-1; 8 bases map to TRBD1. CDR3 length equals 15 residues. Per germline, CDR1 KGHDR and CDR2 SFDVKD. The trim removed 4 bases at V and 10 bases at J, leaving 11 bases unmatched.

This clone was detected only once. The V gene is TRBV30, the J gene TRBJ2-7, with 7 bases fitting TRBD1. CDR3 length: 15 residues. Germline-derived CDR1 and CDR2 are GTSNPN and SVGIG (reference sequence). Trimming removed 2 bases from V and 7 bases from J; junction bases left unmatched: 14. The CDR3 spells CAWSLDAGTVLEQYF. DNA for the CDR3: TGTGCCTGGAGTCTAGACGCCGGGACAGTACTAGAGCAGTACTTC.

This chain connects TRBV3-1 (or the pseudogene TRBV3-2) to TRBJ2-6; no definite D call. The V end lost 4 bases, the J end lost 0 bases, and 13 bases lay between the germline ends. From germline, CDR1 is LGHDT and CDR2 YNNKEL (reference sequence). The CDR3 has 17 amino acids. As DNA, the CDR3 is TGTGCCAGCAGCCTATCACCAGGATTCTCTGGGGCCAACGTCCTGACTTTC. The encoded protein is CASSLSPGFSGANVLTF.

The chain recombines TRBV28 with TRBJ2-5; 7 positions agree with TRBD1. The CDR3 has 13 amino acids. The germline V gene encodes CDR1 MDHEN and CDR2 SYDVKM. The ends lost 6 bases at V and 5 bases at J; junction bases unmatched: 6. This CDR3 is CASSQTGSETQYF. The CDR3 region has the DNA TGTGCCAGCAGCCAGACAGGGTCGGAGACCCAGTACTTC.

In this sample, this clone turned up once. The chain combines TRBV15 with TRBJ2-7; 11 bases fit TRBD2. CDR1 and CDR2 from the germline V gene are LNHNV and YYDKDF (reference sequence). V dropped 1 base and J dropped 6; count of bases not matched to a gene: 5. This CDR3 comprises 15 residues. The CDR3 DNA reads as TGTGCCACCAGCAGAGTAGCGGGAGGGCCGTTCGAGCAGTACTTC. Translated: CATSRVAGGPFEQYF.

The chain employs TRBV7-2 and TRBJ2-7, with TRBD1 identical over 8 bases. This CDR3 is built from 13 residues. CDR1 and CDR2 from the germline V gene are SGHTA and FQGNSA. Trimming took 7 bases from V and 4 from J; bases not matched to a gene: 6. The CDR3: CASTNRQGYEQYF. For the CDR3, the DNA is TGTGCCAGCACCAATAGACAGGGGTACGAGCAGTACTTC.

This rearrangement joins TRBV24-1 to TRBJ2-1; tentative D call: TRBD2 (6 bases). V was cut by 6 bases and J by 8 bases, with 19 bases left in between. Germline CDR1 KGHDR, CDR2 SFDVKD. The CDR3 covers 15 residues. CDR3 nucleotide sequence: TGTGCCACCAGTCTGGGGGGTTCAGCAAGCGATGAGCAGTTCTTC. It yields the protein CATSLGGSASDEQFF.

The sample holds a few counts of this clone. This chain uses TRBV20-1 with TRBJ1-2; the D gene is possibly TRBD1 (6 bases). Trimming took off 6 bases at V and 8 bases at J, with 13 bases between the two ends. The CDR3 runs 11 residues. Per germline, CDR1 DFQATT and CDR2 SNEGSKA (reference sequence). CDR3 protein: CSAVTGLGYTF. The DNA for the CDR3 is TGCAGTGCCGTAACAGGGTTGGGCTACACCTTC.

Concerning this clone itself: Other DNA sequences in this sample translate to the same CDR3. The chain carries TRBV12-3 or TRBV12-4 and TRBJ1-2; D is possibly TRBD1 (5 bases). The CDR3 contains 11 residues. V was pared by 9 bases and J by 5 bases, with 10 bases between. This CDR3 reads CASSRGYGYTF. CDR3 DNA: TGTGCCAGTTCCCGGGGGTATGGCTACACCTTC.

This clone occurred once. The chain employs TRBV4-3 and TRBJ2-7; no clear D. Trimming took off 4 bases at V and 5 bases at J, with 12 bases between the two ends. Germline assignment: CDR1 LGHNA and CDR2 YSLEER. The CDR3 extends over 13 amino acids. Here the CDR3 DNA reads TGCGCCAGCAGCCTCCTAGGCACCGACGAGCAGTACTTC. The encoded protein is CASSLLGTDEQYF.

The rearrangement joins TRBV30 to TRBJ2-5; 10 bases fit TRBD2. From germline, CDR1 is GTSNPN and CDR2 SVGIG (reference sequence). The ends lost 2 bases at V and 4 bases at J; junction bases unmatched: 1. The CDR3 consists of 13 residues. The CDR3 here is CAWSSGRVETQYF. The CDR3 coding sequence is TGTGCCTGGAGTAGCGGGAGGGTAGAGACCCAGTACTTC.

The chain is built from TRBV7-8 and TRBJ2-7; D is perhaps TRBD1 or TRBD2 (6 bases each). The CDR3 consists of 16 residues. Trimming left V 5 bases short and J 2 bases short, with 19 bases between. Germline assignment: CDR1 SGHVS and CDR2 FQNEAQ. The CDR3 spells CASSRGGGTGAYEQYF. CDR3 DNA: TGTGCCAGCAGCCGAGGGGGTGGAACGGGAGCCTACGAGCAGTACTTC.

CDR3 in DNA: TGTGCCAGCAGTCGCTCCGGGACTAGCTTATACGAGCAGTACTTC. Its translation is CASSRSGTSLYEQYF. The chain employs TRBV6-2 or TRBV6-3 and TRBJ2-7; 9 positions match TRBD2. The V gene's germline CDR1 is MNHEY and CDR2 SVGEGT. This CDR3 region has 15 residues. The junction had 9 bases not matched to a gene; V was cut back by 5 bases and J by 4 bases.

This clone showed up just a few times. The chain has TRBV5-4 and TRBJ1-2; D may be TRBD1 (5 bases). V dropped 0 bases and J dropped 0 bases, with 12 bases sitting between them. Germline values: CDR1 SGHNT, CDR2 YYREEE (reference sequence). The CDR3 has 16 residues. CDR3 DNA: TGTGCCAGCAGCTTGGACACGTTAGGGGCTAACTATGGCTACACCTTC. Translating gives CASSLDTLGANYGYTF.

The chain employs TRBV12-2 and TRBJ2-2; the D call of TRBD2 is as the table states it, not checked on the DNA. TRBV12-2 is a documented pseudogene. The CDR3 is made up of 12 amino acids. Here the CDR3 reads CATPGRAGELFF. The DNA for the CDR3 is TGTGCAACCCCGGGAAGGGCCGGGGAGCTGTTTTTT.